This TCR beta chain is drawn from a study of cytomegalovirus exposure and HLA in healthy donors. Study summary: The roughly 660 first-cohort repertoires shared a platform with the 120 or so validation repertoires, as reported in a later analysis. Study results and limitations: There were a few CMV-associated chains whose specificity for CMV antigens was confirmed in vitro. Cytomegalovirus-associated status was assigned to around 160 TCR beta chains.

V was clipped by 0 bases and J by 3 bases, with 15 bases between them. This CDR3 comprises 16 residues. Germline V gene sequence: CDR1 SGHTA, CDR2 FQGNSA. Generated by immunoSEQ multiplex PCR, the TCRdb table keeps only in-frame clones and is missing some. Here the sample spans tens of thousands of clones, about four fifths being singletons. Regarding this clone: What it binds is not known.

The chain recombines TRBV7-2 with TRBJ2-7; D might be TRBD2 (6 bases). Input material: PBMCs. The sequence was obtained from a woman aged 18-35 years in good health and CMV-seropositive. CDR3 sequence (DNA): TGTGCCAGCAGCTTAGCGGAGGGCCAAGGACGCTACGAGCAGTACTTC. Its translation: CASSLAEGQGRYEQYF. The variable domain in full, with the rest retrieved from reference TRBV7-2 and TRBJ2-7, is GAGVSQSPSNKVTEKGKDVELRCDPISGHTALYWYRQSLGQGLEFLIYFQGNSAPDKSGLPSDRFSAERTGGSVSTLTIQRTQQEDSAVYLCASSLAEGQGRYEQYFGPGTRLTVT.